The 23 T cell receptor beta chains in this list originate from one sample, sequenced in a study of T-cell memory formation after mild COVID-19. TCRdb re-derived calls from the 5' RACE reads in MiXCR, one entry per CDR3 protein. The data contain approximately 100,000 distinct CDR3 sequences, approximately 15% of them singletons. Sample: PBMCs or a T cell subset sorted from them (not recorded which). These receptors originate from an adult woman who had mild COVID-19 (a few samples of this study predate the infection). Cell type and time point are not known.

The chain uses TRBV20-1 and TRBJ2-7; 11 bases map to TRBD2. This CDR3 region has 14 residues. J was trimmed by 4 bases and V by 3 bases; bases with no gene match: 5. Germline CDR1 is DFQATT and CDR2 is SNEGSKA (reference sequence). For the CDR3, the DNA is TGCAGTGCTAGGCCGGGACTAGCGGAGTACGAGCAGTACTTC. Translation gives CSARPGLAEYEQYF.

This clonotype was detected only a few times. The rearrangement links TRBV2 to TRBJ2-7; 7 nucleotides match TRBD2. Germline V lookup: CDR1 SNHLY, CDR2 FYNNEI. The length of the CDR3 is 11 residues. Losses at the gene ends were 5 bases for V and 6 bases for J; bases not matched to a gene: 1. Here the CDR3 reads CASSTSVEQYF. The DNA for the CDR3 is TGTGCCAGCAGTACTAGCGTCGAGCAGTACTTC.

This clonotype was recorded at least ten times. The chain combines TRBV7-9 with TRBJ2-4, with TRBD2 as a possible D gene (6 bases). The ends were cut back, 8 bases at V and 8 bases at J, with 28 bases in the middle. Germline CDR1 is SEHNR and CDR2 is FQNEAQ (reference sequence). This CDR3 is 17 amino acids long. The CDR3 nucleotides are TGTGCCAGCTCGCGGAGCGGAGGGCCCGACGTTGTGGACATTCAGTACTTC. Amino acid sequence: CASSRSGGPDVVDIQYF.

This rearrangement joins TRBV20-1 to TRBJ1-1, with no clear D. V was pared by 0 bases and J by 4 bases, with 12 bases between. Germline-derived CDR1 and CDR2 are DFQATT and SNEGSKA (reference sequence). The CDR3 contains 14 residues. CDR3 region: CSARDPSVATEAFF. CDR3 bases: TGCAGTGCTAGAGATCCGTCAGTTGCCACTGAAGCTTTCTTT.

This clonotype was detected a few times. CDR3 amino acids: CASSPGTSGRSEQFF. For the CDR3, the DNA is TGCGCCAGCAGCCCCGGGACTAGCGGGAGAAGTGAGCAGTTCTTC. The gene calls are TRBV5-1 and TRBJ2-1; TRBD2 agrees at 14 bases. The CDR3 is 15 amino acids. V trimming: 4 bases; J trimming: 9 bases; junction bases outside the gene matches: 6. CDR1 is SGHRS and CDR2 is YFSETQ in the germline V gene.

This clonotype was recorded many times. This chain joins TRBV5-6 and TRBJ2-5, with a tentative D call TRBD2 (6 bases). From germline, CDR1 is SGHDT and CDR2 YYEEEE. The CDR3 covers 13 residues. The V and J ends lost 3 bases and 3 bases respectively, with 9 bases between them. The CDR3 here is CASSSGTEETQYF. The CDR3 DNA sequence: TGTGCCAGCAGCTCCGGGACTGAAGAGACCCAGTACTTC.

This chain connects TRBV25-1 to TRBJ2-7; the D gene is possibly TRBD2 (5 bases). This CDR3 has 18 residues. Looked up from germline, CDR1 is MGHDK and CDR2 is SYGVNS. Trimming took 4 bases from V and 0 from J, leaving 22 bases between them. The CDR3 reads CASSGTLIEGWSSYEQYF. The CDR3 region has the DNA TGTGCCAGCAGTGGTACCTTAATAGAGGGATGGAGCTCCTACGAGCAGTACTTC.

This clonotype was seen a handful of times. V is TRBV6-2 or TRBV6-3 and J is TRBJ2-7; D possibly matches TRBD1 or TRBD2 (5 bases each). V gave up 6 bases and J gave up 2 bases, with 17 bases separating them. The CDR3 is 15 amino acids. The germline CDR1 and CDR2 sequences are MNHEY and SVGEGT. The CDR3 region has the DNA TGTGCCAGCAGGGACCGGGACGGCGTAACCTACGAGCAGTACTTC. Protein sequence: CASRDRDGVTYEQYF.

This clonotype was seen a few times. V is TRBV2 and J is TRBJ1-1; D unclear. CDR1 is SNHLY and CDR2 is FYNNEI in the germline V gene. This CDR3 region has 14 residues. Trimming took off 6 bases at V and 4 bases at J, with 15 bases between the two ends. The CDR3 spells CASSDKLSGTEAFF. The CDR3 bases are TGTGCCAGCAGCGACAAGCTCTCGGGCACTGAAGCTTTCTTT.

CDR3 protein: CATPRSNTGELFF. DNA for the CDR3: TGTGCCACCCCTCGGTCGAACACCGGGGAGCTGTTTTTT. The chain has TRBV7-9 and TRBJ2-2; D is unclear. The CDR3 runs 13 residues. The V end was cut by 10 bases, the J end by 0 bases, with 9 bases between. Germline V gives CDR1 SEHNR, CDR2 FQNEAQ (reference sequence).

This clonotype was observed a few times. The rearrangement joins TRBV12-3 or TRBV12-4 to TRBJ1-4; 9 bases map to TRBD1. CDR3 length equals 16 residues. Trimming cost V 1 base and J 5 bases; bases outside gene matches: 5. CDR3 nucleotide sequence: TGTGCCAGCAGTTTAGTATCGGACAGGGGAAATGAAAAACTGTTTTTT. Its translation is CASSLVSDRGNEKLFF.

The sample holds a few counts of this clonotype. The rearrangement joins TRBV6-5 to TRBJ2-7; 7 nucleotides line up with TRBD1. Germline values: CDR1 MNHEY, CDR2 SVGAGI. The CDR3 loop spans 11 amino acids. Trimming took 8 bases from V and 5 from J; bases not matched to a gene: 3. This CDR3 is CASQQGHEQYF. The CDR3 nucleotides read TGTGCCAGCCAACAGGGGCACGAGCAGTACTTC.

CDR3 DNA: TGCAGCGTCATGTGGGGAGTTAGTCCGGGCGAGCAGTACTTC. Translating gives CSVMWGVSPGEQYF. The chain employs TRBV29-1 and TRBJ2-7, with D tentatively TRBD2 (5 bases). The CDR3 extends over 14 amino acids. Trimming shortened V by 6 bases and J by 6 bases, and 21 bases separated the two germline ends. Germline lookup yields CDR1 SQVTM and CDR2 ANQGSEA.

This clonotype was counted a few times. V is TRBV4-3 and J is TRBJ2-7; D might be TRBD2 (6 bases). In germline, CDR1 is LGHNA, CDR2 YSLEER. Deletions cut 4 bases from V and 0 bases from J, with 19 bases between. This CDR3 has 17 residues. CDR3 sequence: CASSPRGSGERSYEQYF. DNA of the CDR3: TGCGCCAGCAGCCCCCGGGGTAGCGGAGAACGCTCCTACGAGCAGTACTTC.

This clonotype was seen at least ten times. The chain links TRBV7-3 to TRBJ2-1, with D possibly matching TRBD1 (5 bases). CDR1 SGHTA and CDR2 FQGTGA come from the germline V gene. Trimming pared 5 bases from V and 2 bases from J, leaving 16 bases between. The CDR3 has 16 amino acids. This chain's CDR3 is CASSLLGPIPYNEQFF. In nucleotides, the CDR3 is TGTGCCAGCAGCCTCTTGGGGCCCATCCCCTACAATGAGCAGTTCTTC.

This clonotype was seen many times. The CDR3 coding sequence is TGCGCCAGCAGCTTGGGTCGGGGAATGAGCACTGAAGCTTTCTTT. Its protein product is CASSLGRGMSTEAFF. The genes are TRBV5-1 and TRBJ1-1; D is unclear. Germline lookup yields CDR1 SGHRS and CDR2 YFSETQ. V was clipped by 0 bases and J by 4 bases, with 13 bases between them. The CDR3 covers 15 residues.

CDR3 nucleotides: TGTGCCTGGGGTCCGGGGGGGCTCAATGAGCAGTTCTTC. This encodes CAWGPGGLNEQFF. V gene TRBV30 combines with J gene TRBJ2-1; 8 nucleotides match TRBD2. Germline trimming cut 5 bases from V and 6 bases from J; bases unmatched to any gene: 6. The germline CDR1 and CDR2 sequences are GTSNPN and SVGIG (reference sequence). The CDR3 runs 13 residues.

This clonotype was counted between two and nine times. This sequence joins TRBV4-1 and TRBJ1-2; D possibly corresponds to TRBD1 (5 bases). The V end lost 1 base, the J end lost 1 base, and 10 bases lay between the germline ends. Germline CDR1 is MGHRA and CDR2 is YSYEKL. The CDR3 runs to 15 residues. CDR3 sequence reads: CASSQAAGINYGYTF. The CDR3 DNA follows: TGCGCCAGCAGCCAAGCGGCAGGGATTAACTATGGCTACACCTTC.

The rearrangement joins TRBV10-3 to TRBJ2-1; no reliable D call. Germline V gene lookup returns CDR1 ENHRY and CDR2 SYGVKD. Trimming removed 2 bases at V and 5 bases at J, with 10 bases between. The CDR3 loop spans 14 amino acids. DNA for the CDR3: TGTGCCATCAGTGAGGTCGGCAGGCACAATGAGCAGTTCTTC. It translates to CAISEVGRHNEQFF.

The J gene is TRBJ2-5, the V gene TRBV5-5; a possible D gene is TRBD2 (5 bases). CDR3 size: 11 residues. CDR1 is SGHKS and CDR2 is YYEKEE in the germline V gene (reference sequence). Deletions cut 7 bases from V and 6 bases from J, with 10 bases between. The CDR3, as DNA: TGTGCCAGCGAGAGGGTAAAGACCCAGTACTTC. It codes for CASERVKTQYF. The full variable domain, completed using reference TRBV5-5 and TRBJ2-5, is DAGVTQSPTHLIKTRGQQVTLRCSPISGHKSVSWYQQVLGQGPQFIFQYYEKEERGRGNFPDRFSARQFPNYSSELNVNALLLGDSALYLCASERVKTQYFGPGTRLLVL.

This clonotype was detected only a few times. V usage is TRBV6-5 and J usage is TRBJ2-1; unclear D gene. The germline gives CDR1 MNHEY, CDR2 SVGAGI. The CDR3 covers 15 residues. The ends were cut back, 5 bases at V and 1 base at J, with 12 bases in the middle. The DNA for the CDR3 is TGTGCCAGCAGTCAAATTGTGGGTTCCTACAATGAGCAGTTCTTC. This encodes CASSQIVGSYNEQFF.

This clonotype has only a few counts. V gene TRBV2 combines with J gene TRBJ2-3; D gene ambiguous. The CDR3 has 12 residues. V was cut by 7 bases and J by 3 bases, with 8 bases left in between. Germline CDR1 and CDR2: SNHLY and FYNNEI. In DNA form, the CDR3 reads TGTGCCAGCACCCAGCAAACAGATACGCAGTATTTT. This translates into CASTQQTDTQYF.

This clonotype was detected many times. The J gene is TRBJ2-7, the V gene TRBV27; D is uncertain. The CDR3 has 13 amino acids. Germline assignment: CDR1 MNHEY and CDR2 SMNVEV (reference sequence). V was clipped by 2 bases and J by 6 bases, with 11 bases between them. CDR3 nucleotides: TGTGCCAGCAGTTTACCGGCTAGTGGCGAGCAGTACTTC. It codes for CASSLPASGEQYF.